This T cell receptor (beta chain) appears in the sequencing data of a study of T cell changes during pregnancy in multiple sclerosis. The V and J ends lost 6 bases and 0 bases, in that order; junction bases with no gene match: 6. This CDR3 comprises 16 residues. From germline, CDR1 is SGHNT and CDR2 YYREEE (reference sequence). This table comes from immunoSEQ multiplex PCR, and its TCRdb copy is limited to in-frame clones, with some not included. The sample contains approximately 90,000 clones, approximately 90% of which appear only once. The genes are TRBV5-4 and TRBJ2-6, with TRBD1 matching over 7 bases. The specimen was peripheral blood, collected in the first trimester of pregnancy. The sequence was obtained from a female donor with multiple sclerosis, enrolled in a pregnancy study. The CDR3, as DNA: TGTGCCAGCAAGGGACAGTGGAGCTCTGGGGCCAACGTCCTGACTTTC. Translated: CASKGQWSSGANVLTF.